This T cell receptor (beta chain) is from a study of vaccination and CD4 T cells after COVID-19. About the study: Six men and four women formed the convalescents, two being Hispanic. With a range of 35 to 161, the median interval from diagnosis to drawing post-COVID samples was 100 to 110 days.

The CDR3 has 18 residues. Germline V gene lookup returns CDR1 SGHVS and CDR2 FQNEAQ. V was trimmed by 5 bases and J by 1 base, leaving 18 bases between them. MiXCR was run by TCRdb on the PCR reads, yielding one entry per CDR3 protein. Of fewer than 25,000 distinct CDR3 sequences listed, 45% to 55% were seen once; the top ten hold about 0.95%. This clonotype was seen a handful of times. This chain connects TRBV7-8 to TRBJ2-6, with D perhaps TRBD2 (6 bases). The input for sequencing was CD4+ T cells from blood, taken before SARS-CoV-2 vaccination. This TCR was recovered from a human donor who had recovered from COVID-19. CDR3 sequence reads: CASSAPGLDFSGANVLTF. As DNA, the CDR3 is TGTGCCAGCAGCGCACCGGGACTGGACTTTTCTGGGGCCAACGTCCTGACTTTC.